This is a list of T cell receptor beta chains from one sample in a study of neurological immune-mediated disorders. TCRdb analysed the 5' RACE reads with MiXCR anew, one entry per CDR3 protein. The sample gives 55,000 to 80,000 distinct CDR3 sequences, roughly 15% of which show up once; around 4.3% is in the top ten. Sequencing was performed on PBMCs. The receptors originated from a female donor with HTLV-1-associated myelopathy (HAM/TSP). CDR3s include the opening cysteine and the closing phenylalanine or tryptophan. D genes are given only for firm matches. Clone size appears in some rows only: once, few, many, or a class for an expanded clone.

many	TRBD2	TRBJ2-7	TRBV7-2	CASRSAGSSYEQYF	TGTGCCAGCAGGTCAGCGGGGAGCTCCTACGAGCAGTACTTC
many	TRBD2	TRBJ2-3	TRBV5-1	CASSLTSASTDTQYF	TGCGCCAGCAGCCTAACTAGCGCCAGCACAGATACGCAGTATTTT
-	TRBD1	TRBJ1-4	TRBV18	CASSPLTGGALRRNEKLFF	TGTGCCAGCTCACCACTTACAGGGGGCGCGCTACGACGTAATGAAAAACTGTTTTTT
-	-	TRBJ2-1	TRBV5-1	CASSSGRGVYNEQFF	TGCGCCAGCAGCTCCGGGAGAGGGGTTTACAATGAGCAGTTCTTC
few	TRBD2	TRBJ2-5	TRBV7-6	CASSTYGEGANSAKETQYF	TGTGCCAGCAGCACCTATGGGGAGGGAGCCAACTCGGCAAAAGAGACCCAGTACTTC
-	TRBD2	TRBJ2-5	TRBV7-2	CSSSLSGGGETQYF	TGTTCCAGCAGCCTAAGCGGGGGCGGGGAGACCCAGTACTTC
many	TRBD2	TRBJ2-1	TRBV24-1	CATSDLQLSSGGHNEQFF	TGTGCCACCAGTGATTTGCAGCTGTCTAGCGGGGGCCACAATGAGCAGTTCTTC
few	-	TRBJ2-1	TRBV9	CASSVTPLANNEQFF	TGTGCCAGCAGCGTAACCCCCCTGGCAAACAATGAGCAGTTCTTC
many	TRBD2	TRBJ2-3	TRBV7-2	CASSRQSGGSNTQYF	TGTGCCAGCAGCCGTCAGAGCGGGGGGAGCAATACGCAGTATTTT
many	-	TRBJ2-2	TRBV12-3/TRBV12-4	CASSFRGSFFGGELFF	TGTGCCAGCAGTTTTAGGGGGTCTTTTTTCGGCGGGGAGCTGTTTTTT
-	-	TRBJ2-5	TRBV5-1	CASSLGTLGEETQYF	TGCGCCAGCAGCTTGGGGACGTTGGGTGAAGAGACCCAGTACTTC
many	TRBD1	TRBJ1-2	TRBV11-2	CASSLATGGSYGYTF	TGTGCCAGCAGCTTAGCAACAGGGGGCTCCTATGGCTACACCTTC
-	TRBD1	TRBJ2-1	TRBV5-6	CASSSDRGLFF	TGTGCCAGCAGCTCGGACAGGGGGCTATTCTTC
few	TRBD2	TRBJ2-3	TRBV15	CATSSGTSAYTDTQYF	TGTGCCACCAGCAGTGGGACTAGCGCCTACACAGATACGCAGTATTTT
-	-	TRBJ1-1	TRBV3-1	CASSQDTSRAPEAFF	TGTGCCAGCAGCCAAGATACGTCCCGGGCGCCTGAAGCTTTCTTT
many	TRBD1	TRBJ1-1	TRBV12-3/TRBV12-4	CASRRQGKNTEAFF	TGTGCCAGCAGACGACAGGGAAAGAACACTGAAGCTTTCTTT
many	-	TRBJ1-4	TRBV5-1	CASSRPDGPTNEKLFF	TGCGCCAGCAGCCGACCGGACGGACCAACTAATGAAAAACTGTTTTTT
-	-	TRBJ2-3	TRBV9	CASSFYICSADPGRVSTGTQYF	-
few	-	TRBJ1-2	TRBV29-1	CSVERVDYGYTF	TGCAGCGTTGAAAGAGTCGACTATGGCTACACCTTC
-	-	TRBJ1-5	TRBV28	CASILGGGLYSNQLQHF	TGTGCCAGTATCCTTGGCGGGGGACTTTATAGCAATCAGCTCCAGCATTTT
few	-	TRBJ2-2	TRBV5-1	CASSFLGETGELFF	TGCGCCAGCAGCTTCTTGGGGGAAACCGGGGAGCTGTTTTTT
many	TRBD1	TRBJ1-1	TRBV9	CASSEAGGWTEAFF	TGTGCCAGCAGCGAGGCAGGGGGTTGGACTGAAGCTTTCTTT
many	-	TRBJ2-1	TRBV6-6	CASRGDYNEQFF	TGTGCCAGCAGGGGGGATTACAATGAGCAGTTCTTC
many	-	TRBJ2-5	TRBV20-1	CSARECLAWETQYF	TGCAGTGCTAGAGAATGTCTAGCCTGGGAGACCCAGTACTTC
many	-	TRBJ2-2	TRBV7-9	CAAQDFTGELFF	TGTGCCGCCCAGGATTTCACCGGGGAGCTGTTTTTT
many	-	TRBJ2-1	TRBV20-1	CSARDRSLAAFNEQFF	TGCAGTGCTAGAGATCGGTCTTTAGCTGCGTTCAATGAGCAGTTCTTC